One and the same sample provided the 17 T cell receptor beta chains below, sequenced in a study of prognosis after radiotherapy for stage I lung cancer. Amplification of TCR beta CDR3 from genomic DNA used two-round multiplex PCR. Every TRBV and TRBJ gene had its own specific primer in first-round PCR. TCRdb ran MiXCR on the multiplex PCR reads and lists one entry per CDR3 protein. The sample lists 17,000 or so distinct CDR3 sequences, around 29% occurring once. The sequencing here drew on PBMCs, taken before or after stereotactic body radiation therapy (not recorded which). Source of these receptors: a donor over 45 with non-small cell lung cancer.

This clonotype has at least ten counts. V and J are TRBV5-8 and TRBJ1-1; D is unresolved. V lost 2 bases and J 3 bases, leaving 2 bases between the germline ends. The CDR3 has 11 amino acids. Looked up from germline, CDR1 is SGHTS and CDR2 is YDEGEE. The CDR3 reads CASSLYTEAFF. The DNA of the CDR3 is TGTGCCAGCAGCTTATACACTGAAGCTTTCTTT.

This clonotype was observed many times. This sequence joins TRBV2 and TRBJ1-1; TRBD1 matches 8 bases. V gave up 8 bases and J gave up 4 bases; unmatched junction bases: 6. The CDR3 covers 13 residues. Germline CDR1 SNHLY, CDR2 FYNNEI. CDR3 nucleotide sequence: TGTGCCAGCCTCGGACAGGGAGGCACTGAAGCTTTCTTT. This translates into CASLGQGGTEAFF.

The V call is TRBV11-2, the J call TRBJ2-3; the match to TRBD1 covers 10 bases. Germline values: CDR1 SGHAT, CDR2 FQNNGV. Trimming removed 5 bases from V and 6 bases from J; junction bases left unmatched: 14. CDR3 length: 17 residues. The CDR3 protein is CASSPYTGQGERDTQYF. CDR3 DNA: TGTGCCAGCAGCCCGTACACTGGACAGGGGGAGCGCGATACGCAGTATTTT.

This clonotype occurred many times. The chain links TRBV9 to TRBJ2-1; D possibly matches TRBD1 or TRBD2 (5 bases each). CDR1 and CDR2 (germline): SGDLS, YYNGEE. The CDR3 is 15 residues long. V was cut by 0 bases and J by 2 bases, with 9 bases left in between. Here the CDR3 reads CASSVGGVAYNEQFF. The CDR3 DNA sequence: TGTGCCAGCAGCGTAGGAGGGGTCGCCTACAATGAGCAGTTCTTC.

Comment on this clonotype: This likely reflects a read error, since a far larger clone is one base away. The rearrangement uses TRBV6-4 and TRBJ2-5; 9 nucleotides match TRBD1. The CDR3 extends over 15 amino acids. Germline V CDR1 and CDR2: MRHNA, SNTAGT. The CDR3 spells CASSYGGTGQDTQYF. The CDR3 DNA reads as TGTGCCAGCAGTTACGGAGGGACAGGGCAAGATACCCAGTACTTC.

This clonotype was counted many times. The chain uses TRBV4-1 and TRBJ1-1; D is uncertain. V was shortened by 0 bases and J by 4 bases, with 12 bases between the two germline ends. The CDR3 runs 15 residues. Germline CDR1 and CDR2: MGHRA and YSYEKL. CDR3 nucleotides: TGCGCCAGCAGCCAAGATAGAACTGCCTTCACTGAAGCTTTCTTT. It encodes CASSQDRTAFTEAFF.

For this clonotype: A read error may be the cause here, since a much bigger clone is one base away. The chain combines TRBV18 with TRBJ1-1, with D perhaps matching TRBD1 (5 bases). The CDR3 is 13 residues long. The germline V gene encodes CDR1 KGHSH and CDR2 LQKENI. V was trimmed by 6 bases and J by 6 bases, leaving 14 bases between them. The CDR3: CASSPGQDAEAFF. As DNA, the CDR3 is TGTGCCAGCTCCCCAGGACAAGACGCTGAAGCTTTCTTT. The variable domain in full, completed from reference TRBV18 and TRBJ1-1, reads NAGVMQNPRHLVRRRGQEARLRCSPMKGHSHVYWYRQLPEEGLKFMVYLQKENIIDESGMPKERFSAEFPKEGPSILRIQQVVRGDSAAYFCASSPGQDAEAFFGQGTRLTVV.

Details on this clonotype: A read error may account for a junction end that differs from germline. This sequence joins TRBV5-1 and TRBJ2-5; D is ambiguous. Per germline, CDR1 SGHRS and CDR2 YFSETQ. This CDR3 region has 16 residues. Here the CDR3 reads CASSPFHKGSKETQYF. The CDR3 DNA reads TGTGCCAGCAGCCCTTTTCACAAGGGTAGCAAAGAGACCCAGTACTTC.

This clonotype is medium-sized by share. The genes are TRBV28 and TRBJ2-7, with 7 positions matching TRBD2. From germline, CDR1 is MDHEN and CDR2 SYDVKM. This CDR3 spans 15 amino acids. With 6 bases clipped from V and 3 bases from J, the junction kept 11 bases outside the gene matches. The CDR3 here is CASSPGGGQGYEQYF. The CDR3 DNA reads as TGTGCCAGCAGCCCGGGGGGAGGCCAGGGCTACGAGCAGTACTTC.

A remark on this clonotype: Germline is not matched at one junction end, which may reflect a read error. This chain joins TRBV6-8 and TRBJ2-7; possible D gene TRBD2, 6 bases. Germline assignment: CDR1 MNHGY and CDR2 SAAAGT. The CDR3 extends over 12 amino acids. This chain's CDR3 is CDSSSGSYEQYF. The CDR3 region has the DNA TGCGACAGCAGTAGCGGATCCTACGAGCAGTACTTC.

The chain couples TRBV28 to TRBJ2-7; 8 positions agree with TRBD2. Germline CDR1 and CDR2: MDHEN and SYDVKM. CDR3 size: 13 residues. The ends lost 11 bases at V and 7 bases at J; junction bases unmatched: 13. CDR3 sequence (DNA): TGTGCCGCGGATGAGAGCCGGGAGGGAGAGCAGTACTTC. Protein: CAADESREGEQYF.

This clonotype was seen repeatedly, ten times or more. The chain links TRBV5-6 to TRBJ2-1; the D gene is possibly TRBD1 (6 bases). Germline values: CDR1 SGHDT, CDR2 YYEEEE. Deletions cut 2 bases from V and 2 bases from J, with 11 bases between. The CDR3 runs 15 residues. CDR3 sequence: CASSFGQTPYNEQFF. CDR3 bases: TGTGCCAGCAGCTTCGGACAGACTCCCTACAATGAGCAGTTCTTC.

This clonotype appeared a few times. A much larger clone sits a single nucleotide away, making a read error possible. The rearrangement links TRBV7-2 to TRBJ2-7, with a tentative D call TRBD1 (5 bases). CDR3 length equals 15 residues. Looked up from germline, CDR1 is SGHTA and CDR2 is FQGNSA. Trimming removed 4 bases from V and 5 bases from J, with 18 bases in between. The CDR3 is CASSSRVSRENEQYF. CDR3 DNA sequence: TGTGCCAGCAGCTCCAGGGTTTCTAGGGAAAACGAGCAGTACTTC.

V gene TRBV11-2 combines with J gene TRBJ2-7; unclear D gene. CDR1 and CDR2 (germline): SGHAT, FQNNGV. The V and J ends lost 1 base and 5 bases respectively, with 12 bases between them. This CDR3 contains 14 residues. CDR3 DNA sequence: TGTGCCAGCAGCTTAGTGGAAGGGTCCGACGAGCAGTACTTC. This sequence encodes CASSLVEGSDEQYF.

Ten or more counts support this clonotype. The chain joins TRBV6-2 or TRBV6-3 to TRBJ1-5; weak D call: TRBD1 (6 bases). V was clipped by 0 bases and J by 6 bases, with 12 bases between them. The CDR3 length is 15 residues. The germline CDR1 and CDR2 sequences are MNHEY and SVGEGT. The DNA for the CDR3 is TGTGCCAGCAGTTACTCCCAGGGGTCCGGTCAGCCCCAGCATTTT. This sequence encodes CASSYSQGSGQPQHF.

V and J are TRBV4-2 and TRBJ2-1, with D possibly TRBD2 on 6 matching bases. The germline V gene encodes CDR1 LGHNA and CDR2 YNFKEQ. Trimming left V 1 base short and J 8 bases short, with 9 bases between. CDR3 size: 13 residues. The CDR3 sequence: CASSQGLGDEQFF. CDR3 sequence (DNA): TGTGCCAGCAGCCAAGGACTAGGAGATGAGCAGTTCTTC.

This clonotype was counted at least ten times. This chain connects TRBV20-1 to TRBJ1-1, with TRBD1 as a possible D gene (5 bases). The CDR3 length is 11 residues. Looked up from germline, CDR1 is DFQATT and CDR2 is SNEGSKA (reference sequence). This CDR3 reads CRGEKDTEAFF. CDR3 DNA sequence: TGCAGGGGGGAAAAAGACACTGAAGCTTTCTTT.